This T cell receptor (beta chain) was found in a study of T cells after yellow fever vaccination. Whole-study findings and limits: The secondary response showed a weaker magnitude and a faster peak, day 5 versus 15. In post-booster samples, most primary-vaccination clones reappeared (about 97% CD4, nearly 90% CD8). Sorted repertoires could include abundant contaminating clonotypes from bulk cells.

Comment on this clonotype: Its target is unknown.

V was cut by 5 bases and J by 5 bases, with 18 bases left in between. The CDR3 totals 16 residues. By 5'RACE template switching, TCR cDNA was produced, with a universal primer site and UMIs added in the process. TCRdb reprocessed the 5' RACE reads with MiXCR, giving one entry per CDR3 protein. The sample contains 300,000 to 400,000 distinct CDR3 sequences, about 9.5% of which appear only once. This clonotype was sampled from a man between 18 and 29 years old who received the YFV17D yellow fever vaccine. The chain uses TRBV12-3 or TRBV12-4 and TRBJ2-2; D is possibly TRBD2 (6 bases). The specimen comprised PBMCs, sampled on the day of the first yellow fever vaccination. Written as DNA, the CDR3 is TGTGCCAGCAGTCCCAGTTGGGGAGGAGGGACCGGGGAGCTGTTTTTT. Translated, it gives CASSPSWGGGTGELFF.